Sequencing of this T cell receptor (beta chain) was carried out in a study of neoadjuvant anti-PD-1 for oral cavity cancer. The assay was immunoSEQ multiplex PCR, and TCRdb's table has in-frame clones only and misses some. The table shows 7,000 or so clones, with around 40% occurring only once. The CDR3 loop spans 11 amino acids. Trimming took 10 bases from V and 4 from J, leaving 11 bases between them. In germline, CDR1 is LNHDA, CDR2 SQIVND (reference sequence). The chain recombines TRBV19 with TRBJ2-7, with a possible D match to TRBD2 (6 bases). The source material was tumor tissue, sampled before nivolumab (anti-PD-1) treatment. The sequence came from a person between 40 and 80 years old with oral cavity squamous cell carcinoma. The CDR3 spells CATGTSYEQYF. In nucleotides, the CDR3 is TGTGCCACCGGGACTTCATACGAGCAGTACTTC.